The 14 T cell receptor beta chains in this list originate from one sample, sequenced in a study of T-cell memory formation after mild COVID-19. Each CDR3 protein gets one entry after TCRdb re-called the 5' RACE reads with MiXCR. The top ten hold 13% to 15% of the sample, which has 150,000 or so distinct CDR3 sequences, around 13% seen once. Source material: PBMCs or a T cell subset sorted from them (not recorded which). The receptor set was obtained from an adult woman who had mild COVID-19 (a few samples of this study predate the infection). Cell type and time point are not known.

This clonotype was picked up a small number of times. The chain has TRBV12-3 or TRBV12-4 and TRBJ2-3, with D possibly being TRBD2 (6 bases). The CDR3 consists of 15 residues. The V end was cut by 6 bases, the J end by 0 bases, with 13 bases between. DNA of the CDR3: TGTGCCAGCAGGTCGGGAGTCTCGAGCACAGATACGCAGTATTTT. This codes for CASRSGVSSTDTQYF.

This clonotype occurred a few times. The rearrangement links TRBV7-9 to TRBJ1-2; D is possibly TRBD1 (5 bases). Germline assignment: CDR1 SEHNR and CDR2 FQNEAQ (reference sequence). The CDR3 covers 15 residues. V lost 4 bases, J lost 6 bases, and 18 bases lay in between. The CDR3 sequence is CASSSGPPTEHGYTF. CDR3 coding DNA: TGTGCCAGCAGCTCGGGGCCCCCCACCGAGCATGGCTACACCTTC.

The genes are TRBV6-1 and TRBJ1-3; no reliable D call. CDR3 length: 14 residues. Between the trimmed V and J ends, which lost 0 bases and 5 bases, there was a span of 8 bases. The germline V gene has CDR1 MNHNS and CDR2 SASEGT. CDR3 nucleotides: TGTGCCAGCAGTGAAGCGCTACCCCGAAACACCATATATTTT. It translates to CASSEALPRNTIYF.

This clonotype was counted only a few times. This sequence joins TRBV3-1 and TRBJ2-7; 10 bases align to TRBD2. Germline V lookup: CDR1 LGHDT, CDR2 YNNKEL (reference sequence). The CDR3 extends over 13 amino acids. The V and J ends lost 4 bases and 3 bases, in that order; junction bases with no gene match: 0. The CDR3 sequence is CASSRTSGYEQYF. The CDR3, as DNA: TGTGCCAGCAGCCGGACTAGCGGCTACGAGCAGTACTTC.

This clonotype was picked up a small number of times. This chain connects TRBV30 to TRBJ2-3, with D perhaps TRBD2 (6 bases). The CDR3 runs 15 residues. Germline-derived CDR1 and CDR2 are GTSNPN and SVGIG (reference sequence). Trimming pared 3 bases from V and 0 bases from J, leaving 13 bases between. CDR3 residues: CAWSRVSGSTDTQYF. The CDR3 coding sequence is TGTGCCTGGAGCCGAGTTAGCGGTAGCACAGATACGCAGTATTTT.

V and J are TRBV29-1 and TRBJ2-1; no firm D call. CDR1 and CDR2 (germline): SQVTM, ANQGSEA. The CDR3 covers 11 residues. V was shortened by 4 bases and J by 8 bases, with 9 bases between the two germline ends. CDR3 region: CSVGYLHEQFF. CDR3 nucleotide sequence: TGCAGCGTTGGCTACCTCCATGAGCAGTTCTTC.

The gene calls are TRBV25-1 and TRBJ1-6; D uncertain. The V end was cut by 4 bases, the J end by 3 bases, with 7 bases between. This CDR3 has 14 amino acids. Germline V lookup: CDR1 MGHDK, CDR2 SYGVNS. The CDR3 bases are TGTGCCAGCAGTGTAGGAAACTATAATTCACCCCTCCACTTT. This translates into CASSVGNYNSPLHF. Combining the CDR3 with reference TRBV25-1 and TRBJ1-6 gives the whole variable domain EADIYQTPRYLVIGTGKKITLECSQTMGHDKMYWYQQDPGMELHLIHYSYGVNSTEKGDLSSESTVSRIRTEHFPLTLESARPSHTSQYLCASSVGNYNSPLHFGNGTRLTVT.

This clonotype has a handful of counts. This rearrangement joins TRBV5-1 to TRBJ2-3; tentative D call: TRBD2 (5 bases). The CDR3 consists of 15 residues. Germline values: CDR1 SGHRS, CDR2 YFSETQ. V lost 4 bases, J lost 4 bases, and 16 bases lay in between. CDR3 nucleotide sequence: TGCGCCAGCAGCCTTGGGGTGGGAGAGGCAGATACGCAGTATTTT. Encoded protein: CASSLGVGEADTQYF. The full variable domain, rest sourced from reference TRBV5-1 and TRBJ2-3, is KAGVTQTPRYLIKTRGQQVTLSCSPISGHRSVSWYQQTPGQGLQFLFEYFSETQRNKGNFPGRFSGRQFSNSRSEMNVSTLELGDSALYLCASSLGVGEADTQYFGPGTRLTVL.

The chain couples TRBV18 to TRBJ2-7, with unresolved D. CDR1 and CDR2 (germline): KGHSH, LQKENI. This CDR3 region has 13 residues. The V and J ends lost 9 bases and 3 bases respectively, with 15 bases between them. This chain's CDR3 is CASTREFRYEQYF. Written as DNA, the CDR3 is TGTGCCAGTACAAGGGAATTTCGCTACGAGCAGTACTTC.

The chain links TRBV24-1 to TRBJ2-1, with D possibly matching TRBD1 (6 bases). V was cut by 2 bases and J by 12 bases, with 13 bases left in between. Per the germline V gene, CDR1 is KGHDR and CDR2 is SFDVKD. The CDR3 contains 13 residues. The CDR3 nucleotides read TGTGCCACCAGTGATTCGAATGAGGGGGTGCAGTTCTTC. The encoded protein is CATSDSNEGVQFF.

This clonotype was observed a handful of times. This chain connects TRBV5-1 to TRBJ2-4; 8 bases are a match to TRBD1. The trim removed 4 bases at V and 7 bases at J, leaving 4 bases unmatched. From germline, CDR1 is SGHRS and CDR2 YFSETQ. The CDR3 contains 13 residues. CDR3 DNA: TGCGCCAGCAGCATGGGACAGGCCAACATTCAGTACTTC. Protein sequence: CASSMGQANIQYF. Filled out from reference TRBV5-1 and TRBJ2-4, the complete variable domain reads KAGVTQTPRYLIKTRGQQVTLSCSPISGHRSVSWYQQTPGQGLQFLFEYFSETQRNKGNFPGRFSGRQFSNSRSEMNVSTLELGDSALYLCASSMGQANIQYFGAGTRLSVL.

The chain joins TRBV18 to TRBJ2-5; D call uncertain. V was cut by 2 bases and J by 1 base, with 8 bases left in between. The length of the CDR3 is 14 residues. Germline assignment: CDR1 KGHSH and CDR2 LQKENI. In DNA form, the CDR3 reads TGTGCCAGCTCACCATTACGGAGCCAAGAGACCCAGTACTTC. This sequence encodes CASSPLRSQETQYF. Supplemented by reference TRBV18 and TRBJ2-5, the full variable domain reads NAGVMQNPRHLVRRRGQEARLRCSPMKGHSHVYWYRQLPEEGLKFMVYLQKENIIDESGMPKERFSAEFPKEGPSILRIQQVVRGDSAAYFCASSPLRSQETQYFGPGTRLLVL.

V is TRBV9 and J is TRBJ2-1, with 11 bases matching TRBD2. CDR1 SGDLS and CDR2 YYNGEE come from the germline V gene. The CDR3 loop spans 17 amino acids. Trimming cost V 0 bases and J 3 bases; bases outside gene matches: 5. DNA for the CDR3: TGTGCCAGCAGCGTAGCTCTAGCGGGGGGCATCTACAATGAGCAGTTCTTC. Its protein product is CASSVALAGGIYNEQFF.

This clonotype was observed at least ten times. V gene TRBV12-3 or TRBV12-4 combines with J gene TRBJ2-7; D possibly uses TRBD1 or TRBD2 (5 bases each). CDR3 size: 13 residues. V dropped 8 bases and J dropped 3 bases, with 14 bases sitting between them. Here the CDR3 DNA reads TGTGCCAGCGTGGGACCCGGATTCTACGAGCAGTACTTC. Protein sequence: CASVGPGFYEQYF.